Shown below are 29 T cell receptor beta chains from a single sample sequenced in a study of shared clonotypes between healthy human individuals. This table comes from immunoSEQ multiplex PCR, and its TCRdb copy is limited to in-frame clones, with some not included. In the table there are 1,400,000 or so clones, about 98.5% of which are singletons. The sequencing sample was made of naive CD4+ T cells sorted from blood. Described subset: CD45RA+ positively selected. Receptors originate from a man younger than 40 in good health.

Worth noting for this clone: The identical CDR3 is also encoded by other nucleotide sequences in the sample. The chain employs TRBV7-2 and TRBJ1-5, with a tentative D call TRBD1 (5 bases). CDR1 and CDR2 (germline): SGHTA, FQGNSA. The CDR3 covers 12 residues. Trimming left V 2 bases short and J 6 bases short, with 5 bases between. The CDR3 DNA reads TGTGCCAGCAGCTTAAGGGGTCAGCCCCAGCATTTT. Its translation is CASSLRGQPQHF.

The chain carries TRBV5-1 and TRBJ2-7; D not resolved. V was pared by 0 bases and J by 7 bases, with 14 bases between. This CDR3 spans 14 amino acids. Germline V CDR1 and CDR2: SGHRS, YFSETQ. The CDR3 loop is CASSLELGYGEQYF. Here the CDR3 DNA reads TGCGCCAGCAGCTTGGAATTGGGCTACGGGGAGCAGTACTTC.

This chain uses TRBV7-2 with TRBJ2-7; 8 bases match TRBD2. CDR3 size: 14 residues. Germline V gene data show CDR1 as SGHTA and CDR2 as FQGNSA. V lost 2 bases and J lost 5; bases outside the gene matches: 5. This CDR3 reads CASSLMGTSNEQYF. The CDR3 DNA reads TGTGCCAGCAGCTTAATGGGGACTAGTAACGAGCAGTACTTC.

CDR3 residues: CASSFAGPSNEQFF. CDR3 nucleotides: TGTGCCAGCAGCTTCGCGGGACCCTCCAATGAGCAGTTCTTC. The chain combines TRBV7-2 with TRBJ2-1; D may be TRBD2 (6 bases). This CDR3 has 14 amino acids. Germline loops: CDR1 SGHTA, CDR2 FQGNSA. V gave up 3 bases and J gave up 6 bases, with 12 bases separating them. The full variable domain, with the rest looked up from reference TRBV7-2 and TRBJ2-1, is GAGVSQSPSNKVTEKGKDVELRCDPISGHTALYWYRQSLGQGLEFLIYFQGNSAPDKSGLPSDRFSAERTGGSVSTLTIQRTQQEDSAVYLCASSFAGPSNEQFFGPGTRLTVL.

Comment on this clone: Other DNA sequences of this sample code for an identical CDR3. CDR3 in DNA: TGTGCCAGCTCACCGGCCGGGGGAACCTACAATGAGCAGTTCTTC. Translation gives CASSPAGGTYNEQFF. The chain joins TRBV18 to TRBJ2-1; a weak D match, TRBD2 (6 bases). CDR1 and CDR2 from the germline V gene are KGHSH and LQKENI. CDR3 length: 15 amino acids. V was cut by 3 bases and J by 2 bases, with 11 bases left in between.

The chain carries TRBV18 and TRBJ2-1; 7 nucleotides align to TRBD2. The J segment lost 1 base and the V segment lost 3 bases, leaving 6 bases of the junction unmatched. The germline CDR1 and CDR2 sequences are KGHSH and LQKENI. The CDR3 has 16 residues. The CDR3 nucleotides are TGTGCCAGCTCACCTAAAGCTAGCGGTTCCTACAATGAGCAGTTCTTC. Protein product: CASSPKASGSYNEQFF.

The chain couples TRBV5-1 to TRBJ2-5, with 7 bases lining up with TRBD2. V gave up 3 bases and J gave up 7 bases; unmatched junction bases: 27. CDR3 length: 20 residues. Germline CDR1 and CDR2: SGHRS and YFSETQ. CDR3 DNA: TGCGCCAGCAGCTGGTCGACTGGTATTCAGGGTAGCGGGCCTAGAGGGACCCAGTACTTC. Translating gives CASSWSTGIQGSGPRGTQYF.

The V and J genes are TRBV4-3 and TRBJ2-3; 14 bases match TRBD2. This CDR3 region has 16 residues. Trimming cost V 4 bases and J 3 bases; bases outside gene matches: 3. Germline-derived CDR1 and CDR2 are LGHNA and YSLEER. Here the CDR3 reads CASSLGTSGSTDTQYF. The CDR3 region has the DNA TGCGCCAGCAGCCTTGGGACTAGCGGGAGTACAGATACGCAGTATTTT.

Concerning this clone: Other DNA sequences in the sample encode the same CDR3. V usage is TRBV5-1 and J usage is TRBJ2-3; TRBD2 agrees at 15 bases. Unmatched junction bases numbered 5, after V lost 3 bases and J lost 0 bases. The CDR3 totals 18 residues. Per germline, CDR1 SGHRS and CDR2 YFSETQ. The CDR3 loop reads CASSSGLAGGPSTDTQYF. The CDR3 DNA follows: TGCGCCAGCAGCTCGGGACTAGCGGGAGGCCCTAGCACAGATACGCAGTATTTT.

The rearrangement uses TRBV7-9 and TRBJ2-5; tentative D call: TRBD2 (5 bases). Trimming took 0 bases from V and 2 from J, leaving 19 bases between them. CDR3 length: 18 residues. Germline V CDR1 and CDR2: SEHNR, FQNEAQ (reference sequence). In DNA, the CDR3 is TGTGCCAGCAGCTTAGCGGGTCCACGGGGTACCTTGCAAGAGACCCAGTACTTC. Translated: CASSLAGPRGTLQETQYF.

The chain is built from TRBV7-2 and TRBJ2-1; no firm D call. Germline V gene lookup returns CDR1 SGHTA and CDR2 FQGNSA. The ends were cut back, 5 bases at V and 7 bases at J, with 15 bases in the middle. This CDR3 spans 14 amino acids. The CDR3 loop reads CASSLGLNGNEQFF. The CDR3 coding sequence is TGTGCCAGCAGCCTAGGTCTAAATGGTAATGAGCAGTTCTTC. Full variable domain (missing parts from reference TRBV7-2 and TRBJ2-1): GAGVSQSPSNKVTEKGKDVELRCDPISGHTALYWYRQSLGQGLEFLIYFQGNSAPDKSGLPSDRFSAERTGGSVSTLTIQRTQQEDSAVYLCASSLGLNGNEQFFGPGTRLTVL.

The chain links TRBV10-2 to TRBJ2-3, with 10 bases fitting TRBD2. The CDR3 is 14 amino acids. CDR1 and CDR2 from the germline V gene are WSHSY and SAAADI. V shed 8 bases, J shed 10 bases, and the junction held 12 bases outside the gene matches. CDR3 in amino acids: CASGRVTGTSAQYF. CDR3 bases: TGCGCCAGCGGGAGAGTTACCGGGACTAGCGCGCAGTATTTT.

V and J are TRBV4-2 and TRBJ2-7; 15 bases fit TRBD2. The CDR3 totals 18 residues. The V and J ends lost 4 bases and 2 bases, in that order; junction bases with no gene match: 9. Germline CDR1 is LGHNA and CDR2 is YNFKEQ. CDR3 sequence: CASSPAGLAGGSTYEQYF. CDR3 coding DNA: TGTGCCAGCAGCCCGGCGGGACTAGCGGGAGGAAGCACCTACGAGCAGTACTTC.

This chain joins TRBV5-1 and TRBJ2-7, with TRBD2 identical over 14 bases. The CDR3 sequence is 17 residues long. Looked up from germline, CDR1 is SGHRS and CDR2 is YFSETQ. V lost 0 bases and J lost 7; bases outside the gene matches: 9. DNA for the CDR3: TGCGCCAGCAGCTTGGGTGGACTAGCGGGAGGACTGGGGGAGCAGTACTTC. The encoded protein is CASSLGGLAGGLGEQYF.

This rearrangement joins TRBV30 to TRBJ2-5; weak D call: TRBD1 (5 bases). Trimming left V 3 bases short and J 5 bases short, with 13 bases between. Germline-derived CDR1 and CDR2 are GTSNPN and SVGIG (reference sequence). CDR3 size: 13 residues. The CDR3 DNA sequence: TGTGCCTGGAGGGGTTCAGGGTGGGAGACCCAGTACTTC. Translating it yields CAWRGSGWETQYF.

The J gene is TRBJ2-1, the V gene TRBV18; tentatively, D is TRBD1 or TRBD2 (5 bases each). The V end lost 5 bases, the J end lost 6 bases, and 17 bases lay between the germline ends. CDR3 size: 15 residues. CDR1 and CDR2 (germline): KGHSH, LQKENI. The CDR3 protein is CASSRRRDVINEQFF. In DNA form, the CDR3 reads TGTGCCAGCTCAAGGCGCCGGGACGTAATCAATGAGCAGTTCTTC.

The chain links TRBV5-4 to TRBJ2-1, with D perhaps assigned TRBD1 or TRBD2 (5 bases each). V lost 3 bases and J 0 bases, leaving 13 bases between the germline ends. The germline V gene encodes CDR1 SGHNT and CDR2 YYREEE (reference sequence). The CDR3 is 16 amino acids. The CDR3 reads CASSSDGTSSYNEQFF. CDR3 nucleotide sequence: TGTGCCAGCAGCTCAGACGGGACGAGCTCCTACAATGAGCAGTTCTTC.

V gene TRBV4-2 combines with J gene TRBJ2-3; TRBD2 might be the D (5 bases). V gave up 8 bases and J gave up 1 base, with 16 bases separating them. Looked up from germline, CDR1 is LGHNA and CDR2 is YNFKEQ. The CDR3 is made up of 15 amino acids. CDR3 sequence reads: CASGIGGPRTDTQYF. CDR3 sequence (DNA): TGTGCCAGCGGCATCGGAGGACCGCGCACAGATACGCAGTATTTT.

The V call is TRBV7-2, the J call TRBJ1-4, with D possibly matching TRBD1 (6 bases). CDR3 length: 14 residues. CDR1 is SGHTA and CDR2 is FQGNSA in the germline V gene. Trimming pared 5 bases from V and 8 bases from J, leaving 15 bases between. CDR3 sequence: CASSKTGTLEKLFF. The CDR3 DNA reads TGTGCCAGCAGCAAAACAGGGACCTTGGAAAAACTGTTTTTT. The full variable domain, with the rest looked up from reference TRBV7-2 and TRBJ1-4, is GAGVSQSPSNKVTEKGKDVELRCDPISGHTALYWYRQSLGQGLEFLIYFQGNSAPDKSGLPSDRFSAERTGGSVSTLTIQRTQQEDSAVYLCASSKTGTLEKLFFGSGTQLSVL.

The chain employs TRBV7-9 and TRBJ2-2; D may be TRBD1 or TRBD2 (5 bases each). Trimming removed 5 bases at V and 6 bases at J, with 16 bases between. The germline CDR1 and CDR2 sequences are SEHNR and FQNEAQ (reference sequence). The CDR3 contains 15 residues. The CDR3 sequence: CASSAIAGGAGELFF. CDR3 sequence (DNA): TGTGCCAGCAGCGCCATAGCTGGGGGTGCCGGGGAGCTGTTTTTT.

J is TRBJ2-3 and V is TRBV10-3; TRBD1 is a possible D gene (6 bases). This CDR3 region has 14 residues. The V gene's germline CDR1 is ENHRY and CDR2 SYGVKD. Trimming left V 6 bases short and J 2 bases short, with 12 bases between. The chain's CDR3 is CAIRRQDSTDTQYF. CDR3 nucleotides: TGTGCCATCAGGAGACAGGATTCCACAGATACGCAGTATTTT.

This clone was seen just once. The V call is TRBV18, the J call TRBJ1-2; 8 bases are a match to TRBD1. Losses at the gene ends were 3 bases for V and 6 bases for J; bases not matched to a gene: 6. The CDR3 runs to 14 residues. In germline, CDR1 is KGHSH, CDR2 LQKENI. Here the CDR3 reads CASSPWTGSDGYTF. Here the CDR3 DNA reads TGTGCCAGCTCACCTTGGACAGGGTCGGATGGCTACACCTTC.

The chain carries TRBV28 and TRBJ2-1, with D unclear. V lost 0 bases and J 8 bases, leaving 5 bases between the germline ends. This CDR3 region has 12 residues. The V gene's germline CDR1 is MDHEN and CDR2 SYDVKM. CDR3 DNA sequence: TGTGCCAGCAGTTTATGGACCCATGAGCAGTTCTTC. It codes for CASSLWTHEQFF.

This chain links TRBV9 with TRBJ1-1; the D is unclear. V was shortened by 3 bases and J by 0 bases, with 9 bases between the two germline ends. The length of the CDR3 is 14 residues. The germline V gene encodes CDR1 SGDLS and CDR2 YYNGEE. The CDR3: CASSAHGMNTEAFF. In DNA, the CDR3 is TGTGCCAGCAGCGCACACGGGATGAACACTGAAGCTTTCTTT. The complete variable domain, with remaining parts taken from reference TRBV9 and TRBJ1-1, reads DSGVTQTPKHLITATGQRVTLRCSPRSGDLSVYWYQQSLDQGLQFLIQYYNGEERAKGNILERFSAQQFPDLHSELNLSSLELGDSALYFCASSAHGMNTEAFFGQGTRLTVV.

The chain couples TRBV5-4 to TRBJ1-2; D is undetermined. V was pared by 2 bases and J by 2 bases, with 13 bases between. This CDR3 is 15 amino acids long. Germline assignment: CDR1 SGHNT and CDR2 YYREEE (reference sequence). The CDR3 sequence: CASSLYGHRNYGYTF. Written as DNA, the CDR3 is TGTGCCAGCAGCTTATATGGTCACAGAAACTATGGCTACACCTTC.

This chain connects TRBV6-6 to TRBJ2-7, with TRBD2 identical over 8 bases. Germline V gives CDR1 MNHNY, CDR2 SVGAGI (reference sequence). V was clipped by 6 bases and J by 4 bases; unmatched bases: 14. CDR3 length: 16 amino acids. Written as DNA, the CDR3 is TGTGCCAGCAGATTGACGGGACTAACGGGGGGGTACGAGCAGTACTTC. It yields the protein CASRLTGLTGGYEQYF.

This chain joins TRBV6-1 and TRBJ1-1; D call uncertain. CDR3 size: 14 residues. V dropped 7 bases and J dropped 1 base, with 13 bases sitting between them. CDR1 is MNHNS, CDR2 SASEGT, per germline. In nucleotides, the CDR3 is TGTGCCAGCAAAAATAAGGCCGGGAACACTGAAGCTTTCTTT. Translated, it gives CASKNKAGNTEAFF.

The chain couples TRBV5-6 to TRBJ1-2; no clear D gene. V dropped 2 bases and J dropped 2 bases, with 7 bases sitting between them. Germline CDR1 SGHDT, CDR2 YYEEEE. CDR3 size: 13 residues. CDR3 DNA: TGTGCCAGCAGCTTTAGGCCGAACTATGGCTACACCTTC. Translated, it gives CASSFRPNYGYTF. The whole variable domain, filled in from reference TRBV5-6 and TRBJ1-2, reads DAGVTQSPTHLIKTRGQQVTLRCSPKSGHDTVSWYQQALGQGPQFIFQYYEEEERQRGNFPDRFSGHQFPNYSSELNVNALLLGDSALYLCASSFRPNYGYTFGSGTRLTVV.

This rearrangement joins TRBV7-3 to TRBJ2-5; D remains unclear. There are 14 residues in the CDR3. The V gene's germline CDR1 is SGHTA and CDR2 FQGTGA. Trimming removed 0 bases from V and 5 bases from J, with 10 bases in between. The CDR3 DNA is TGTGCCAGCAGCTTAACAGGCCCCGGCGAGACCCAGTACTTC. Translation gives CASSLTGPGETQYF. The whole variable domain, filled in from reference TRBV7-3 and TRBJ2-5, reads GAGVSQTPSNKVTEKGKYVELRCDPISGHTALYWYRQSLGQGPEFLIYFQGTGAADDSGLPNDRFFAVRPEGSVSTLKIQRTERGDSAVYLCASSLTGPGETQYFGPGTRLLVL.